This paragraph reports one T cell receptor (beta chain). A much larger clone differs by one base, so this may be a read error. As the CDR3 is not closed by the conserved phenylalanine or tryptophan, this likely results from a read error. The data originate from a study of identical twins. TCRdb re-analysed the 5' RACE reads in MiXCR, keeping a single row per CDR3 protein. Of hundreds of thousands of distinct CDR3 sequences listed, about 12% are singletons. The same specimen was also included in a second study, on yellow fever vaccine responses in identical twins.

This clonotype was obtained from a woman aged 18-35 years in good health. Sequencing used CD8+ T cells sorted from blood.

The CDR3 DNA sequence: TGTGCCAGCAGCCACAGGGTTCTTACGCAGTATCTT. Translation: CASSHRVLTQYL. The V call is TRBV7-2, the J call TRBJ2-3; a weak D match, TRBD1 (6 bases). Trimming removed 5 bases from V and 8 bases from J, with 11 bases in between. Germline loops: CDR1 SGHTA, CDR2 FQGNSA. This CDR3 contains 12 residues.